This record concerns one TCR beta chain sequence. Its antigen remains undetermined. Within one base of it there is no much larger clone, and no base qualities were kept. These data come from a study of control samples from healthy donors and cancer patients (dated by TCRdb to the early 2020s). The library was prepared using the immunoSEQ multiplex PCR assay. The source is immuneACCESS, and TCRdb retained only in-frame sequences with V and J called. Part of the clones is not carried over; for the studies checked, unresolved V genes explain less than half of this, and the remainder is unexplained. In all, the sample holds about 180,000 clones, and around 90% of those were seen once. More than 1.3% of the sample is held by the ten biggest clonotypes. Measured from the cysteine to the phenylalanine, the CDR3 is 12 residues long. Only the CDR3 region is kept as DNA, spanning 36 bases read in frame from base 1. CDR1 and CDR2 (SQVTM, ANQGSEA) derive from the germline V gene.

In this chain, TRBV29-1 is recombined with TRBJ1-1; the D gene is perhaps TRBD1, from 6 matching bases. Sequenced sample: blood. The TCR comes from a woman aged 45-65 years in good health. In nucleotide form, the sequence is TGCATTTGGGGGGGGGCGGGCACTGAAGCTTTCTTT. This translates into CIWGGAGTEAFF. Outside the CDR3, residues come from the reference TRBV29-1 and TRBJ1-1 proteins, so the full variable domain is: SAVISQKPSRDICQRGTSLTIQCQVDSQVTMMFWYRQQPGQSLTLIATANQGSEATYESGFVIDKFPISRPNLTFSTLTVSNMSPEDSSIYLCIWGGAGTEAFFGQGTRLTVV.